The T cell receptor (beta chain) described here comes from a study of cytomegalovirus exposure and HLA in healthy donors. Per the germline V gene, CDR1 is ENHRY and CDR2 is SYGVKD. This CDR3 spans 15 amino acids. Trimming at V came to 4 bases and at J to 3 bases, leaving 2 bases not matched to a gene. The PCR ran on 60 Vbeta and 13 Jbeta primers. The table came from immunoSEQ multiplex PCR; TCRdb's copy has only in-frame clones and leaves some out. This sample has roughly 130,000 clones, with over 60% found just once. This clone was found once. Its antigen is currently unknown. Whole-study findings and limits: TCR beta sequences reportedly predicted most subjects' HLA-A and HLA-B alleles accurately. Excluded: some indistinguishable V segments such as TRBV6-2 and TRBV6-3.

Input material: PBMCs. This receptor was obtained from a human donor in good health. The chain combines TRBV10-3 with TRBJ2-3, with 12 nucleotides matching TRBD1. The CDR3 reads CAISGDRGLTDTQYF. The CDR3 nucleotides read TGTGCCATCAGTGGGGACAGGGGGCTGACAGATACGCAGTATTTT.